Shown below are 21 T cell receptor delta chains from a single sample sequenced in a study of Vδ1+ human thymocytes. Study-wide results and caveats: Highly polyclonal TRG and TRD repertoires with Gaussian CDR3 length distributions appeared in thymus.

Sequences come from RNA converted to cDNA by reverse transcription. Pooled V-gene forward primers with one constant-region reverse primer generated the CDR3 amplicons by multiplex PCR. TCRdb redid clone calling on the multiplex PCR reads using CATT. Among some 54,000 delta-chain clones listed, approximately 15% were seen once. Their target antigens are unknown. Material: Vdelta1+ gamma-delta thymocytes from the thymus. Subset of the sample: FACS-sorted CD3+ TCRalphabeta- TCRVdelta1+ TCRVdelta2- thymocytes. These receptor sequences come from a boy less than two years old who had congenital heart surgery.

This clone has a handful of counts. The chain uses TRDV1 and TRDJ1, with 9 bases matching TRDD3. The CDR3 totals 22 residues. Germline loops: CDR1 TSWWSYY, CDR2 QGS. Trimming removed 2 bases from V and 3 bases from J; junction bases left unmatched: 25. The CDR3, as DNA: TGTGCTCTTGGGGAAGACGGGTCTCCTACTGGGGGACTCCCAACGCGGTCCGATAAACTCATCTTT. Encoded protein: CALGEDGSPTGGLPTRSDKLIF.

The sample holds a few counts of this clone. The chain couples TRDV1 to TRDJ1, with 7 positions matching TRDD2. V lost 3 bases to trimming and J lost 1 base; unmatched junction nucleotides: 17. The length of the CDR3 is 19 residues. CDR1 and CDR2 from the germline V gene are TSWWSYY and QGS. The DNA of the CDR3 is TGTGCTCTTGGGGACCCAACCCCTTCCTTGTGTACTGGCACCGATAAACTCATCTTT. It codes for CALGDPTPSLCTGTDKLIF.

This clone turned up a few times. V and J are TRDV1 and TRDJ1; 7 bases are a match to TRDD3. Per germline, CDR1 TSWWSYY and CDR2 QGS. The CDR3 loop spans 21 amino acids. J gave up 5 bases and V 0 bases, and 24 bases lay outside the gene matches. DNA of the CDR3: TGTGCTCTTGGGGAACTCCGAGCCTACGGATACTGGGGCTGCGACGAAGATAAACTCATCTTT. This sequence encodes CALGELRAYGYWGCDEDKLIF.

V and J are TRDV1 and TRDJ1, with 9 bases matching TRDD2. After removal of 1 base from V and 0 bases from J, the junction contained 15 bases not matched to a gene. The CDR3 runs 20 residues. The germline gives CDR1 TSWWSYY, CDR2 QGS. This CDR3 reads CALGEPPFLHTGAHTDKLIF. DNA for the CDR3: TGTGCTCTTGGGGAACCACCCTTCCTACATACTGGAGCCCACACCGATAAACTCATCTTT.

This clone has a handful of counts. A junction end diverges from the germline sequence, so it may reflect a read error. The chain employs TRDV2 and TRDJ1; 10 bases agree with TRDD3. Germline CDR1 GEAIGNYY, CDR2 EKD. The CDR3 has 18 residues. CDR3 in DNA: TGTGCCCGTGACAGTTACTGGGGGATCGGAAATTACACCGATAAACTCATCTTT. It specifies CARDSYWGIGNYTDKLIF.

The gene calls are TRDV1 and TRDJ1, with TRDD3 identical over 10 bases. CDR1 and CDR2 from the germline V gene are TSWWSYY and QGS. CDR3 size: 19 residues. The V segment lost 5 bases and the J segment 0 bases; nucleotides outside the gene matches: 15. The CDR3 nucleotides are TGTGCTCTTGGGAAAGGGGGGGATACGGACTTCACGTACACCGATAAACTCATCTTT. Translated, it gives CALGKGGDTDFTYTDKLIF.

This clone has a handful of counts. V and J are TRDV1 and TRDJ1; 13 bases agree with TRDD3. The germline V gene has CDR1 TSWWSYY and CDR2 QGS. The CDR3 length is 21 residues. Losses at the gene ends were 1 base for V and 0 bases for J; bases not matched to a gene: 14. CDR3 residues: CALGEPPSTGGYAPYTDKLIF. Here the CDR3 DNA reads TGTGCTCTTGGGGAACCCCCCTCCACTGGGGGATACGCGCCGTACACCGATAAACTCATCTTT.

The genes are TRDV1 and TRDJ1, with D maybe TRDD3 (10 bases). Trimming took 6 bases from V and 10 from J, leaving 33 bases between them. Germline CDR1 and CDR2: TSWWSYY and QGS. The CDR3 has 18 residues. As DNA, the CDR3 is TGTGCTCTTGGCCCCGCCTTCCTACAGTACTGGGGGATTAGGGGACTCATCTTT. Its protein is CALGPAFLQYWGIRGLIF.

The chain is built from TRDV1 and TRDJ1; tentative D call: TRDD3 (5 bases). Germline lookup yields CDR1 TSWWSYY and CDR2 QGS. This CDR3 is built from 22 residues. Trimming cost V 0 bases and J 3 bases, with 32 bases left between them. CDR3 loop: CALGELPLTSYRLTGGSDKLIF. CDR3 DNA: TGTGCTCTTGGGGAACTTCCTTTAACGAGCTACCGCCTTACCGGGGGGTCCGATAAACTCATCTTT.

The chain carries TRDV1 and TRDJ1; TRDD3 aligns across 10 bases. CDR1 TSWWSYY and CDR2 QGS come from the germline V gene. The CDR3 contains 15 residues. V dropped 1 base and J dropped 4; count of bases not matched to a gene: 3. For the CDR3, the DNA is TGTGCTCTTGGGGAACGAGGGGGATACGTCGATAAACTCATCTTT. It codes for CALGERGGYVDKLIF.

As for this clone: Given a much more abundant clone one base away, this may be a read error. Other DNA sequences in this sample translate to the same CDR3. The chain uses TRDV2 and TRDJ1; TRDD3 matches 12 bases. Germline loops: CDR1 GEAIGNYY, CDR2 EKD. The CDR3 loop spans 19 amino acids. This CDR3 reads CACDTLIYWGIPYTDKLIF. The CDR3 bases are TGTGCCTGTGACACCTTGATCTACTGGGGGATACCGTACACCGATAAACTCATCTTC.

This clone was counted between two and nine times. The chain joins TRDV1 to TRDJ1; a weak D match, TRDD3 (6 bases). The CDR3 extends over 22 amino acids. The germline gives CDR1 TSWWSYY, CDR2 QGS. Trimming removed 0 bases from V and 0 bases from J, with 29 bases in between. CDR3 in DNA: TGTGCTCTTGGGGAACTAGAGGGCCTCCCTACATCCCTGGGGACCCACACCGATAAACTCATCTTT. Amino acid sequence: CALGELEGLPTSLGTHTDKLIF.

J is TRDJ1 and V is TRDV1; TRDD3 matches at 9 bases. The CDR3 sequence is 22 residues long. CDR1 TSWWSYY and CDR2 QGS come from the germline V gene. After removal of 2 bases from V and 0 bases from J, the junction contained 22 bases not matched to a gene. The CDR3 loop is CALGEKVPLRTGGDPYTDKLIF. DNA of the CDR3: TGTGCTCTTGGGGAAAAGGTACCCCTCCGTACTGGGGGAGATCCGTACACCGATAAACTCATCTTT.

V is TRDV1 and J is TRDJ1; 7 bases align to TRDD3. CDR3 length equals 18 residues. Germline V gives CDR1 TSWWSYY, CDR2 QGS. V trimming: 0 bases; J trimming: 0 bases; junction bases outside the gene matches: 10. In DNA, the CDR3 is TGTGCTCTTGGGGAACTGCGGGGGGGGGGATTGTACACCGATAAACTCATCTTT. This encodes CALGELRGGGLYTDKLIF.

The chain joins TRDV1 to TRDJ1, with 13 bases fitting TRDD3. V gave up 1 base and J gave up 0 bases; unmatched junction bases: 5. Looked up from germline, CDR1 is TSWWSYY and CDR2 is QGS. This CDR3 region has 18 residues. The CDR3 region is CALGEPYWGIRYTDKLIF. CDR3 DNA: TGTGCTCTTGGGGAACCCTACTGGGGGATACGGTACACCGATAAACTCATCTTT.

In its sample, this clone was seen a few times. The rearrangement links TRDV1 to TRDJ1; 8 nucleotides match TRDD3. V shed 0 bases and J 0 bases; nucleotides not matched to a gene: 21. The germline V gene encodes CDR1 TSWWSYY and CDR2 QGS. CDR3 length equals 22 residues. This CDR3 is CALGELVISRLGIPTYTDKLIF. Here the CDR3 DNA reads TGTGCTCTTGGGGAACTTGTGATATCGAGACTGGGGATACCCACGTACACCGATAAACTCATCTTT.

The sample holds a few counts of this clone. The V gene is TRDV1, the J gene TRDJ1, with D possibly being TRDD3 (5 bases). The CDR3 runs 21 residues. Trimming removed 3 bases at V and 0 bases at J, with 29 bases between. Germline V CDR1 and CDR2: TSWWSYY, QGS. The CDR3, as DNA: TGTGCTCTTGGGGACCCCAAGTACGTACGGGATTTACCCCCGTACACCGATAAACTCATCTTT. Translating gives CALGDPKYVRDLPPYTDKLIF.

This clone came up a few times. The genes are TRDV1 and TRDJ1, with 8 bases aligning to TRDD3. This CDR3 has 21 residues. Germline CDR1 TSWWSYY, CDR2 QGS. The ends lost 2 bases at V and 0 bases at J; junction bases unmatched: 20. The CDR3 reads CALGEWAEPKRLGGYTDKLIF. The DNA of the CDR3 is TGTGCTCTTGGGGAATGGGCAGAACCCAAGAGACTGGGGGGGTACACCGATAAACTCATCTTT.

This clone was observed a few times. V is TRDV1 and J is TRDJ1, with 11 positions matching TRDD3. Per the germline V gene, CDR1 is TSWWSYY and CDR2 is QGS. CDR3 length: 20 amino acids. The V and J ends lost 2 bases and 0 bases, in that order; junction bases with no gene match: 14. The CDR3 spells CALGEGPYWGILVYTDKLIF. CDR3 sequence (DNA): TGTGCTCTTGGGGAAGGCCCCTACTGGGGGATATTGGTGTACACCGATAAACTCATCTTT.

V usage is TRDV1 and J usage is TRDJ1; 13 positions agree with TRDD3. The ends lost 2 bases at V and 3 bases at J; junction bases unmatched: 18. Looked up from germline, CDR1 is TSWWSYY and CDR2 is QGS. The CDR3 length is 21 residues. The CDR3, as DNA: TGTGCTCTTGGGGAATCCGCCTTCACTGGGGGATACGGGGGACATCCCGATAAACTCATCTTT. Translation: CALGESAFTGGYGGHPDKLIF.

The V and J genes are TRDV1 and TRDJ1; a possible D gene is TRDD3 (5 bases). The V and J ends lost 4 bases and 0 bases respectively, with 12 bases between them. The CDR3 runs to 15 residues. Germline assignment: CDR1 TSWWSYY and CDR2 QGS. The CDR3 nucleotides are TGTGCTCTTGGGGGAAGGGGAAGCTACACCGATAAACTCATCTTT. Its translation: CALGGRGSYTDKLIF.